This TCR beta chain was observed in a study of blood T cell repertoires in COVID-19. Study background: The samples span acute and convalescent COVID-19 from the United States, Italy and Spain. PBMCs, B-cell-depleted T cells, or T cells were the source of the cDNA or gDNA that made up the material.

The CDR3 runs to 11 residues. The germline V and J ends were trimmed by 3 bases and 8 bases, with 10 bases remaining between them. Germline V gene data show CDR1 as DFQATT and CDR2 as SNEGSKA (reference sequence). Per the study methods: Estimates of nucleated cell counts were drawn from the amplification of reference gene primers. Measured with immunoSEQ multiplex PCR; TCRdb has only the in-frame clones, and not every one. The DNA gave D and trimming, while V, J and clone size come from that table. The data show 250,000 to 350,000 clones, 89% seen once. Sequenced sample: peripheral blood. The receptor was isolated from a man aged 18 to 29 who had recovered from COVID-19. The chain combines TRBV20-1 with TRBJ1-2; D unclear. In DNA, the CDR3 is TGCAGTGCTAGGCCTCCGCAGGGCTACACCTTC. This encodes CSARPPQGYTF.